The 25 T cell receptor beta chains reported below all come from one sample, sequenced in a study of cytotoxic CD8 clonotypes in ibrutinib-treated CLL. Sequencing used immunoSEQ multiplex PCR; TCRdb keeps in-frame clones, though not all of them. The top ten clones hold less than 6% of a sample with approximately 150,000 clones, approximately 80% of them seen once. The specimen comprised PBMCs, sampled after 24 months of ibrutinib treatment. All receptors come from a human donor with chronic lymphocytic leukemia.

The chain combines TRBV2 with TRBJ2-5; maybe TRBD2 (6 bases). V lost 6 bases and J lost 5, with 16 bases in between. The germline V gene has CDR1 SNHLY and CDR2 FYNNEI. This CDR3 has 14 residues. The CDR3 coding sequence is TGTGCCAGCAGAGGTGGGAGGTCCCCCGAGACCCAGTACTTC. Translation gives CASRGGRSPETQYF.

The chain recombines TRBV27 with TRBJ2-3; D is perhaps TRBD2 (5 bases). V was clipped by 4 bases and J by 1 base, with 15 bases between them. This CDR3 contains 16 residues. The germline V gene has CDR1 MNHEY and CDR2 SMNVEV (reference sequence). The CDR3 DNA reads as TGTGCCAGCAGTTCACCCTTAGGGAGTGGCACAGATACGCAGTATTTT. Translated: CASSSPLGSGTDTQYF.

The genes are TRBV19 and TRBJ2-7; D is ambiguous. CDR1 is LNHDA and CDR2 is SQIVND in the germline V gene (reference sequence). This CDR3 spans 11 amino acids. V was clipped by 9 bases and J by 3 bases, with 9 bases between them. The CDR3 loop is CASADLYEQYF. CDR3 bases: TGTGCCAGCGCGGACCTCTACGAGCAGTACTTC.

The chain links TRBV6-5 to TRBJ2-2, with D maybe TRBD2 (6 bases). Germline V lookup: CDR1 MNHEY, CDR2 SVGAGI. V shed 6 bases and J shed 1 base, with 9 bases lying between them. CDR3 length: 14 residues. CDR3 region: CASRLALNTGELFF. Written as DNA, the CDR3 is TGTGCCAGCAGGCTAGCGCTGAACACCGGGGAGCTGTTTTTT.

This chain connects TRBV7-2 to TRBJ2-7; 8 nucleotides align to TRBD1. This CDR3 region has 13 residues. Germline CDR1 SGHTA, CDR2 FQGNSA. Losses at the gene ends were 5 bases for V and 6 bases for J; bases not matched to a gene: 6. CDR3 DNA sequence: TGTGCCAGCAGCAAGGGACAGGTTCGCGAGCAGTACTTC. Residues: CASSKGQVREQYF.

This clone was observed a handful of times. V is TRBV7-9 and J is TRBJ2-2; TRBD1 or TRBD2 may be the D gene (5 bases each). The CDR3 is made up of 14 amino acids. Trimming left V 5 bases short and J 8 bases short, with 15 bases between. Germline V gene data show CDR1 as SEHNR and CDR2 as FQNEAQ (reference sequence). CDR3: CASSPPGAPGELFF. The CDR3 DNA reads TGTGCCAGCAGCCCGCCCGGGGCCCCTGGGGAGCTGTTTTTT.

The chain links TRBV28 to TRBJ2-7; D is possibly TRBD1 (5 bases). This CDR3 region has 13 residues. Trimming stripped 6 bases from V and 7 bases from J, with 16 bases between. CDR1 is MDHEN and CDR2 is SYDVKM in the germline V gene. This CDR3 is CASRLDRVEEQYF. CDR3 coding DNA: TGTGCCAGCAGGCTCGACAGAGTGGAAGAGCAGTACTTC.

The rearrangement links TRBV14 to TRBJ2-5; 10 nucleotides agree with TRBD2. V lost 1 base and J lost 6; bases outside the gene matches: 8. Germline CDR1 SGHDN, CDR2 FVKESK. This CDR3 region has 16 residues. The CDR3 here is CASSQASAGGLKTQYF. The CDR3 region has the DNA TGTGCCAGCAGCCAAGCTTCAGCGGGAGGGCTGAAGACCCAGTACTTC.

This chain links TRBV28 with TRBJ1-3; D is uncertain. The V gene lost 4 bases and the J gene lost 0 bases, with 10 bases spanning the gap. Germline assignment: CDR1 MDHEN and CDR2 SYDVKM. CDR3 length: 15 residues. CDR3 bases: TGTGCCAGCAGTTCCCCGGGTATCTCTGGAAACACCATATATTTT. It codes for CASSSPGISGNTIYF.

As to this clone: Additional DNA sequences in this sample encode the identical CDR3. This chain uses TRBV30 with TRBJ1-6, with unresolved D. V was trimmed by 0 bases and J by 5 bases, leaving 5 bases between them. This CDR3 has 13 amino acids. Germline lookup yields CDR1 GTSNPN and CDR2 SVGIG (reference sequence). DNA for the CDR3: TGTGCCTGGAGTGTAGTTGATAATTCACCCCTCCACTTT. Its protein product is CAWSVVDNSPLHF.

This chain links TRBV11-3 with TRBJ1-1, with D uncertain. There are 13 residues in the CDR3. V lost 5 bases and J 1 base, leaving 8 bases between the germline ends. Germline V lookup: CDR1 SGHNT, CDR2 YENEEA. CDR3 in amino acids: CASSKRQNTEAFF. DNA of the CDR3: TGTGCCAGCAGCAAGCGACAGAACACTGAAGCTTTCTTT.

The chain links TRBV4-2 to TRBJ1-1; the match to TRBD1 covers 7 bases. The ends lost 4 bases at V and 1 base at J; junction bases unmatched: 3. CDR1 is LGHNA and CDR2 is YNFKEQ in the germline V gene. CDR3 length: 14 amino acids. The DNA of the CDR3 is TGTGCCAGCAGCCGCGACAGGGCGAACACTGAAGCTTTCTTT. Translating it yields CASSRDRANTEAFF.

The rearrangement joins TRBV28 to TRBJ2-3, with TRBD2 matching 8 bases. The CDR3 sequence is 15 residues long. V lost 3 bases, J lost 5 bases, and 7 bases stayed unmatched. Germline CDR1 and CDR2: MDHEN and SYDVKM. CDR3: CASSFAGGRVDTQYF. The CDR3 DNA is TGTGCCAGCAGTTTCGCGGGAGGAAGGGTAGATACGCAGTATTTT.

The chain links TRBV7-2 to TRBJ1-2; D is possibly TRBD1 (5 bases). This CDR3 comprises 15 residues. V was pared by 4 bases and J by 4 bases, with 16 bases between. CDR1 and CDR2 from the germline V gene are SGHTA and FQGNSA. The CDR3 here is CASSWAGRDPYGYTF. CDR3 in DNA: TGTGCCAGCAGCTGGGCCGGCAGGGATCCCTATGGCTACACCTTC.

The chain links TRBV7-9 to TRBJ2-1; no reliable D call. The CDR3 consists of 15 residues. CDR1 and CDR2 (germline): SEHNR, FQNEAQ (reference sequence). Trimming removed 2 bases at V and 5 bases at J, with 13 bases between. CDR3 sequence (DNA): TGTGCCAGCAGCTTAAATTCTGGGGTGGACAATGAGCAGTTCTTC. Residues: CASSLNSGVDNEQFF.

The chain links TRBV2 to TRBJ1-1; maybe TRBD1 (6 bases). The germline V and J ends were trimmed by 6 bases and 3 bases, with 14 bases remaining between them. Germline V gives CDR1 SNHLY, CDR2 FYNNEI. There are 14 residues in the CDR3. CDR3 loop: CASSSPQGHTEAFF. The DNA of the CDR3 is TGTGCCAGCAGCTCCCCACAGGGTCACACTGAAGCTTTCTTT.

This clone was observed a few times. This rearrangement joins TRBV7-2 to TRBJ2-7; D call uncertain. CDR1 SGHTA and CDR2 FQGNSA come from the germline V gene. The length of the CDR3 is 14 residues. The V end lost 5 bases, the J end lost 1 base, and 12 bases lay between the germline ends. CDR3 sequence reads: CASSGTAPSYEQYF. CDR3 nucleotides: TGTGCCAGCAGCGGAACGGCTCCTTCCTACGAGCAGTACTTC.

The chain couples TRBV5-4 to TRBJ1-2, with TRBD1 matching over 11 bases. The CDR3 is made up of 14 amino acids. Germline V CDR1 and CDR2: SGHNT, YYREEE (reference sequence). V was pared by 6 bases and J by 2 bases, with 3 bases of the junction left unmatched. CDR3 in DNA: TGTGCCAGCAACAGGGACAGGGGGAACTATGGCTACACCTTC. It codes for CASNRDRGNYGYTF.

On this clone: Other DNA sequences in the sample encode the same CDR3. V is TRBV7-8 and J is TRBJ1-1; D gene ambiguous. Germline-derived CDR1 and CDR2 are SGHVS and FQNEAQ. The CDR3 consists of 14 residues. Trimming removed 3 bases at V and 1 base at J, with 9 bases between. CDR3 sequence (DNA): TGTGCCAGCAGCTTGGGCAGGAAGAACACTGAAGCTTTCTTT. This sequence encodes CASSLGRKNTEAFF.

The chain carries TRBV11-2 and TRBJ1-1, with TRBD1 matching over 9 bases. CDR1 and CDR2 (germline): SGHAT, FQNNGV. Unmatched junction bases numbered 0, after V lost 3 bases and J lost 4 bases. This CDR3 is 13 amino acids long. CDR3 sequence reads: CASSLTGGTEAFF. CDR3 nucleotide sequence: TGTGCCAGCAGCTTGACAGGGGGCACTGAAGCTTTCTTT.

This clone was seen a few times. This chain links TRBV19 with TRBJ2-1; the D gene is possibly TRBD1 (6 bases). The germline V and J ends were trimmed by 9 bases and 1 base, with 10 bases remaining between them. Germline V gene data show CDR1 as LNHDA and CDR2 as SQIVND (reference sequence). This CDR3 has 13 residues. This chain's CDR3 is CASRGASYNEQFF. Written as DNA, the CDR3 is TGTGCCAGCAGGGGAGCGTCCTACAATGAGCAGTTCTTC.

This chain links TRBV19 with TRBJ1-4, with TRBD1 identical over 9 bases. Unmatched junction bases numbered 6, after V lost 7 bases and J lost 6 bases. Germline CDR1 and CDR2: LNHDA and SQIVND (reference sequence). The CDR3 length is 14 residues. CDR3: CASMGTGIDEKLFF. The CDR3 DNA follows: TGTGCCAGTATGGGGACAGGGATAGATGAAAAACTGTTTTTT.

The rearrangement uses TRBV6-5 and TRBJ2-5; a possible D gene is TRBD1 (5 bases). Germline V gives CDR1 MNHEY, CDR2 SVGAGI. Between the trimmed V and J ends, which lost 5 bases and 4 bases, there was a span of 17 bases. The CDR3 totals 15 residues. The CDR3 DNA sequence: TGTGCCAGCAGTCGGTCAGGGCTCCCCTCAGAGACCCAGTACTTC. Its translation is CASSRSGLPSETQYF.

This chain connects TRBV30 to TRBJ2-3, with D perhaps TRBD2 (6 bases). CDR1 GTSNPN and CDR2 SVGIG come from the germline V gene (reference sequence). V lost 0 bases and J lost 1, with 11 bases in between. The CDR3 is 15 amino acids. Here the CDR3 reads CAWSVRGGRTDTQYF. The CDR3 DNA is TGTGCCTGGAGTGTGCGGGGCGGCCGCACAGATACGCAGTATTTT.

The CDR3 DNA reads TGTGCCAGCAGCATATATACGAGTGTGTGGCAAGAGACCCAGTACTTC. Protein sequence: CASSIYTSVWQETQYF. The V gene is TRBV7-9, the J gene TRBJ2-5; D gene unclear. The CDR3 totals 16 residues. Germline V gives CDR1 SEHNR, CDR2 FQNEAQ (reference sequence). V lost 5 bases and J 2 bases, leaving 18 bases between the germline ends. Full variable domain (rest looked up from reference TRBV7-9 and TRBJ2-5): DTGVSQNPRHKITKRGQNVTFRCDPISEHNRLYWYRQTLGQGPEFLTYFQNEAQLEKSRLLSDRFSAERPKGSFSTLEIQRTEQGDSAMYLCASSIYTSVWQETQYFGPGTRLLVL.